These 32 T cell receptor beta chains were all obtained from the same sample, sequenced in a study of T cell responses to AZD1222 COVID-19 vaccine. The data were produced by immunoSEQ multiplex PCR, yet TCRdb's version contains in-frame clones alone and is incomplete. The sample shows over 70,000 clones, 85% of them seen only once. Sequenced material: peripheral blood, taken on day 0 of AZD1222 vaccination. These receptors all stem from an adult in good health.

The V call is TRBV10-3, the J call TRBJ1-2, with D possibly being TRBD1 (6 bases). Germline loops: CDR1 ENHRY, CDR2 SYGVKD. This CDR3 has 12 amino acids. The V end was cut by 3 bases, the J end by 6 bases, with 8 bases between. CDR3 bases: TGTGCCATCAGTGAAAACAGGGATGGCTACACCTTC. This sequence encodes CAISENRDGYTF.

This sequence joins TRBV10-3 and TRBJ2-7, with D perhaps matching TRBD1 or TRBD2 (5 bases each). This CDR3 has 14 residues. V shed 10 bases and J shed 2 bases, with 18 bases lying between them. The V gene's germline CDR1 is ENHRY and CDR2 SYGVKD. The CDR3, as DNA: TGTGCCACTACAACCGGGACGGGACCCTACGAGCAGTACTTC. It specifies CATTTGTGPYEQYF.

The rearrangement joins TRBV7-3 to TRBJ2-2; the D gene is possibly TRBD1 (5 bases). The V gene lost 2 bases and the J gene lost 6 bases, with 10 bases spanning the gap. CDR1 and CDR2 (germline): SGHTA, FQGTGA. This CDR3 has 14 residues. CDR3 sequence (DNA): TGTGCCAGCAGCTTAGAAGGGGTGGCCGGGGAGCTGTTTTTT. Translated, it gives CASSLEGVAGELFF. The full variable domain, with the rest looked up from reference TRBV7-3 and TRBJ2-2, is GAGVSQTPSNKVTEKGKYVELRCDPISGHTALYWYRQSLGQGPEFLIYFQGTGAADDSGLPNDRFFAVRPEGSVSTLKIQRTERGDSAVYLCASSLEGVAGELFFGEGSRLTVL.

The gene calls are TRBV11-2 and TRBJ1-5; tentative D call: TRBD1 (6 bases). The V and J ends lost 5 bases and 4 bases respectively, with 9 bases between them. Germline values: CDR1 SGHAT, CDR2 FQNNGV. This CDR3 has 13 residues. CDR3 sequence reads: CASSPGQNQPQHF. The CDR3 DNA reads TGTGCCAGCAGCCCCGGACAGAATCAGCCCCAGCATTTT.

This chain joins TRBV5-1 and TRBJ2-4, with 7 bases fitting TRBD1. This CDR3 is 15 amino acids long. The junction had 7 bases not matched to a gene; V was cut back by 0 bases and J by 7 bases. Germline-derived CDR1 and CDR2 are SGHRS and YFSETQ. The DNA of the CDR3 is TGCGCCAGCAGCTTGGAGGCAGGGACAGACAACATTCAGTACTTC. Translating it yields CASSLEAGTDNIQYF.

The gene calls are TRBV18 and TRBJ1-5, with 7 nucleotides matching TRBD1. In germline, CDR1 is KGHSH, CDR2 LQKENI. There are 14 residues in the CDR3. The junction had 1 base not matched to a gene; V was cut back by 5 bases and J by 0 bases. CDR3 loop: CASSRDSSNQPQHF. In nucleotides, the CDR3 is TGTGCCAGCTCAAGGGACAGTAGCAATCAGCCCCAGCATTTT. Supplemented by reference TRBV18 and TRBJ1-5, the full variable domain reads NAGVMQNPRHLVRRRGQEARLRCSPMKGHSHVYWYRQLPEEGLKFMVYLQKENIIDESGMPKERFSAEFPKEGPSILRIQQVVRGDSAAYFCASSRDSSNQPQHFGDGTRLSIL.

The V gene is TRBV6-5, the J gene TRBJ2-3; weak D call: TRBD1 (7 bases). The CDR3 contains 14 residues. Deletions cut 2 bases from V and 6 bases from J, with 12 bases between. Germline V gene sequence: CDR1 MNHEY, CDR2 SVGAGI. Here the CDR3 DNA reads TGTGCCAGCAGTTACGTCCCAGGGGGGGATACGCAGTATTTT. Amino acids: CASSYVPGGDTQYF.

This clone was seen more than once but under ten times. This chain connects TRBV4-1 to TRBJ2-3, with TRBD2 matching 7 bases. V gave up 1 base and J gave up 2 bases; unmatched junction bases: 3. The CDR3 has 15 amino acids. Per germline, CDR1 MGHRA and CDR2 YSYEKL. The CDR3 nucleotides are TGCGCCAGCAGCCAAGGGCTAGCGGACACAGATACGCAGTATTTT. Protein sequence: CASSQGLADTDTQYF.

The chain is built from TRBV5-8 and TRBJ2-5; TRBD2 matches 9 bases. The V gene end was trimmed by 3 bases and the J gene end by 2 bases; junction bases not matched to a gene: 5. In germline, CDR1 is SGHTS, CDR2 YDEGEE. The CDR3 contains 15 residues. In DNA form, the CDR3 reads TGTGCCAGCAGCTCTCGAACTAGCGGGCAAGAGACCCAGTACTTC. Translation gives CASSSRTSGQETQYF.

The rearrangement uses TRBV5-1 and TRBJ1-3; perhaps TRBD1 as D (5 bases). The CDR3 is 15 amino acids. V was clipped by 7 bases and J by 0 bases, with 14 bases between them. From germline, CDR1 is SGHRS and CDR2 YFSETQ. The CDR3 here is CASAADSPSGNTIYF. CDR3 sequence (DNA): TGCGCCAGCGCCGCTGACAGTCCCTCTGGAAACACCATATATTTT.

V gene TRBV5-6 combines with J gene TRBJ2-7; D gene ambiguous. V was shortened by 4 bases and J by 7 bases, with 21 bases between the two germline ends. The CDR3 runs 15 residues. CDR1 is SGHDT and CDR2 is YYEEEE in the germline V gene. CDR3 nucleotide sequence: TGTGCCAGCAGCCTATCGGCGATTCGGTCGAGGGAGCAGTACTTC. The encoded protein is CASSLSAIRSREQYF.

This clone was counted once. The chain uses TRBV5-8 and TRBJ2-5; 11 bases agree with TRBD1. CDR1 SGHTS and CDR2 YDEGEE come from the germline V gene. This CDR3 comprises 15 residues. Trimming cost V 4 bases and J 4 bases; bases outside gene matches: 6. CDR3 in DNA: TGTGCCAGCAGCCAAGGGACAGGGGGGTCAGAGACCCAGTACTTC. Its translation is CASSQGTGGSETQYF.

The chain uses TRBV7-9 and TRBJ2-7; TRBD2 might be the D (6 bases). CDR1 and CDR2 from the germline V gene are SEHNR and FQNEAQ (reference sequence). V lost 5 bases and J 0 bases, leaving 14 bases between the germline ends. This CDR3 region has 15 residues. The CDR3 reads CASSNWEESSYEQYF. In DNA form, the CDR3 reads TGTGCCAGCAGCAACTGGGAGGAGAGCTCCTACGAGCAGTACTTC. The full variable domain, its missing parts supplied by reference TRBV7-9 and TRBJ2-7, is DTGVSQNPRHKITKRGQNVTFRCDPISEHNRLYWYRQTLGQGPEFLTYFQNEAQLEKSRLLSDRFSAERPKGSFSTLEIQRTEQGDSAMYLCASSNWEESSYEQYFGPGTRLTVT.

The rearrangement joins TRBV6-5 to TRBJ2-7, with 10 bases that match TRBD1. V trimming: 6 bases; J trimming: 4 bases; junction bases outside the gene matches: 3. The CDR3 covers 13 residues. The germline V gene has CDR1 MNHEY and CDR2 SVGAGI. CDR3 loop: CASRRDRGYEQYF. CDR3 DNA sequence: TGTGCCAGCAGAAGGGACAGGGGATACGAGCAGTACTTC.

The chain recombines TRBV11-2 with TRBJ2-2; 9 nucleotides agree with TRBD1. CDR3 size: 17 residues. Germline CDR1 is SGHAT and CDR2 is FQNNGV. V trimming: 4 bases; J trimming: 1 base; junction bases outside the gene matches: 7. The CDR3: CASSSRAGQGNTGELFF. In nucleotides, the CDR3 is TGTGCCAGCAGCTCCCGGGCGGGACAGGGGAACACCGGGGAGCTGTTTTTT.

The chain employs TRBV18 and TRBJ1-1, with D uncertain. CDR1 KGHSH and CDR2 LQKENI come from the germline V gene. Trimming took off 3 bases at V and 2 bases at J, with 10 bases between the two ends. The CDR3 runs to 14 residues. Written as DNA, the CDR3 is TGTGCCAGCTCACCCGGGAGGGTCAACACTGAAGCTTTCTTT. Amino acid sequence: CASSPGRVNTEAFF.

DNA for the CDR3: TGTGCCAGCAGCTTAGCGACAGGGGTGGGCACTGAAGCTTTCTTT. Translating it yields CASSLATGVGTEAFF. This chain joins TRBV11-2 and TRBJ1-1; 8 bases agree with TRBD1. The germline V gene has CDR1 SGHAT and CDR2 FQNNGV. V shed 1 base, J shed 4 bases, and the junction held 5 bases outside the gene matches. The CDR3 runs 15 residues.

The V and J genes are TRBV19 and TRBJ1-4; D unresolved. CDR3 length: 14 residues. Germline V gene lookup returns CDR1 LNHDA and CDR2 SQIVND (reference sequence). Trimming took 6 bases from V and 5 from J, leaving 13 bases between them. The CDR3, as DNA: TGTGCCAGTAGATCGGGGTGGTCGAATGAAAAACTGTTTTTT. This codes for CASRSGWSNEKLFF. The entire variable domain, with the rest obtained from reference TRBV19 and TRBJ1-4, is as follows: DGGITQSPKYLFRKEGQNVTLSCEQNLNHDAMYWYRQDPGQGLRLIYYSQIVNDFQKGDIAEGYSVSREKKESFPLTVTSAQKNPTAFYLCASRSGWSNEKLFFGSGTQLSVL.

This chain joins TRBV5-1 and TRBJ1-4; TRBD1 might be the D (6 bases). V lost 6 bases, J lost 2 bases, and 11 bases lay in between. The CDR3 is 14 residues long. Germline assignment: CDR1 SGHRS and CDR2 YFSETQ. The CDR3 region is CASKGVATNEKLFF. CDR3 nucleotides: TGCGCCAGCAAGGGGGTTGCCACTAATGAAAAACTGTTTTTT. The full variable domain, completed using reference TRBV5-1 and TRBJ1-4, is KAGVTQTPRYLIKTRGQQVTLSCSPISGHRSVSWYQQTPGQGLQFLFEYFSETQRNKGNFPGRFSGRQFSNSRSEMNVSTLELGDSALYLCASKGVATNEKLFFGSGTQLSVL.

This chain links TRBV5-1 with TRBJ2-6; D is unresolved. Trimming left V 0 bases short and J 2 bases short, with 6 bases between. From germline, CDR1 is SGHRS and CDR2 YFSETQ. The CDR3 length is 15 residues. The CDR3 DNA is TGCGCCAGCAGCTTGGGGGGAACTGGGGCCAACGTCCTGACTTTC. It is translated as CASSLGGTGANVLTF.

J is TRBJ2-3 and V is TRBV13, with D possibly matching TRBD2 (5 bases). The CDR3 consists of 14 residues. V was cut by 1 base and J by 3 bases, with 8 bases left in between. Germline CDR1 is PRHDT and CDR2 is FYEKMQ (reference sequence). The CDR3 sequence: CASSLVLDTDTQYF. DNA for the CDR3: TGTGCCAGCAGCTTAGTACTAGATACAGATACGCAGTATTTT.

The count of this clone is one. This sequence joins TRBV12-3 or TRBV12-4 and TRBJ1-4; no clear D gene. V shed 5 bases and J shed 14 bases, with 15 bases lying between them. This CDR3 contains 12 residues. The CDR3 DNA is TGTGCCAGCAGTCCCGGGCTGTATGGGCTGTTTTTT. Residues: CASSPGLYGLFF.

The V call is TRBV5-4, the J call TRBJ1-1; perhaps TRBD1 as D (5 bases). The V gene's germline CDR1 is SGHNT and CDR2 YYREEE (reference sequence). CDR3 size: 16 residues. The germline V and J ends were trimmed by 3 bases and 0 bases, with 15 bases remaining between them. CDR3 DNA: TGTGCCAGCAGCTGGGGCCTCGGGACGGTGAACACTGAAGCTTTCTTT. This codes for CASSWGLGTVNTEAFF.

The chain joins TRBV25-1 to TRBJ1-2; D gene uncertain. Germline V gene sequence: CDR1 MGHDK, CDR2 SYGVNS. The CDR3 spans 11 residues. V lost 1 base and J 5 bases, leaving 2 bases between the germline ends. CDR3 sequence (DNA): TGTGCCAGCAGTGAATTGTATGGCTACACCTTC. Translated: CASSELYGYTF.

The chain combines TRBV4-2 with TRBJ2-2; D is possibly TRBD1 or TRBD2 (7 bases each). The CDR3 is made up of 16 amino acids. The germline CDR1 and CDR2 sequences are LGHNA and YNFKEQ. V shed 3 bases and J shed 3 bases, with 14 bases lying between them. CDR3 protein: CASSQDPGGDTGELFF. CDR3 DNA: TGTGCCAGCAGCCAGGATCCAGGGGGGGACACCGGGGAGCTGTTTTTT.

This chain links TRBV6-5 with TRBJ1-3, with no clear D. V lost 7 bases to trimming and J lost 0 bases, with 7 bases between them. CDR1 is MNHEY, CDR2 SVGAGI, per germline. This CDR3 has 13 residues. CDR3 sequence: CASTVSSGNTIYF. The CDR3 region has the DNA TGTGCCAGCACGGTCAGCTCTGGAAACACCATATATTTT.

Comment on this clone: The same CDR3 also results from other DNA sequences found in this sample. The chain combines TRBV12-3 or TRBV12-4 with TRBJ1-2, with a tentative D call TRBD1 (5 bases). CDR3 length: 11 amino acids. The V and J ends lost 4 bases and 7 bases respectively, with 7 bases between them. CDR3 protein: CASSSRGGYTF. CDR3 bases: TGTGCCAGCAGTTCGAGGGGTGGCTACACCTTC.

In DNA form, the CDR3 reads TGTGCCAGCTGGACTAGCGGGAGTATCAATGAGCAGTTCTTC. Translated, it gives CASWTSGSINEQFF. The chain employs TRBV7-9 and TRBJ2-1; 13 bases fit TRBD2. CDR1 and CDR2 from the germline V gene are SEHNR and FQNEAQ (reference sequence). The V segment lost 8 bases and the J segment 6 bases; nucleotides outside the gene matches: 4. This CDR3 has 14 amino acids.

This clone was seen once. The rearrangement links TRBV2 to TRBJ2-2; D gene unclear. The V end lost 8 bases, the J end lost 3 bases, and 7 bases lay between the germline ends. This CDR3 is 12 amino acids long. Germline V gene sequence: CDR1 SNHLY, CDR2 FYNNEI. CDR3 in amino acids: CASGDHTGELFF. Written as DNA, the CDR3 is TGTGCCAGCGGGGATCACACCGGGGAGCTGTTTTTT.

The chain couples TRBV2 to TRBJ2-7; the D gene is possibly TRBD1 (5 bases). The CDR3 totals 13 residues. From germline, CDR1 is SNHLY and CDR2 FYNNEI. V shed 4 bases and J shed 4 bases, with 11 bases lying between them. The CDR3 loop is CASSGVGVYEQYF. CDR3 DNA sequence: TGTGCCAGCAGTGGAGTAGGGGTTTACGAGCAGTACTTC.

This chain connects TRBV2 to TRBJ1-4, with unresolved D. Trimming took 3 bases from V and 8 from J, leaving 13 bases between them. CDR3 length: 14 amino acids. The germline V gene encodes CDR1 SNHLY and CDR2 FYNNEI. This CDR3 reads CASSDLQTEEKLFF. The CDR3, as DNA: TGTGCCAGCAGTGATCTACAAACAGAAGAAAAACTGTTTTTT.

V and J are TRBV6-2 or TRBV6-3 and TRBJ1-1, with TRBD1 matching over 7 bases. J was trimmed by 2 bases and V by 5 bases; bases with no gene match: 11. The V gene's germline CDR1 is MNHEY and CDR2 SVGEGT. CDR3 length: 16 amino acids. CDR3 coding DNA: TGTGCCAGCAGTGCCACCAGGGGGGCCAAAAACACTGAAGCTTTCTTT. Translated: CASSATRGAKNTEAFF.